Given below is one TCR beta chain in context. Its antigen is not known. Primers for the PCR totalled 60 Vbeta and 13 Jbeta. The protocol was immunoSEQ multiplex PCR, while the TCRdb copy is restricted to in-frame clones and leaves out a portion. This table has 150,000 to 200,000 clones, approximately 86% appearing once. The record originates from a study of cytomegalovirus exposure and HLA in healthy donors. Study-wide results and limits: In an earlier analysis, productive rearrangement rates for most beta V segments clustered near 87% or 30%. It was reportedly the case that the classifier diagnosed cytomegalovirus status with high specificity and sensitivity. TCR beta chains numbering more than 150 were designated cytomegalovirus-associated. Most TCR sequences were uncommon, yet certain public TCRs appeared in many donors.

V gave up 4 bases and J gave up 4 bases; unmatched junction bases: 8. From germline, CDR1 is MNHNY and CDR2 SVGAGI (reference sequence). This CDR3 comprises 15 residues. The chain recombines TRBV6-6 with TRBJ2-5; 8 positions agree with TRBD2. This clonotype was obtained from a woman aged 18-30 years in good health and CMV-seronegative. The specimen was PBMCs. The CDR3 here is CASSSRGLGGETQYF. DNA of the CDR3: TGTGCCAGCAGTTCCCGGGGACTAGGAGGAGAGACCCAGTACTTC.